A selection of T cell receptor beta chains follows, all from one sample in a study of CD8 T cells in ankylosing spondylitis. Using its own MiXCR run on the 5' RACE reads, TCRdb lists one record per CDR3 protein. This repertoire shows approximately 260,000 distinct CDR3 sequences, 8% to 9.5% found once; its top ten account for 6.5% to 7%. Material for sequencing was blood, either unsorted or a sorted T cell fraction (not recorded which). The receptors originated from a male donor with ankylosing spondylitis or in good health (not recorded which). CDR3s include the opening cysteine and the closing phenylalanine or tryptophan. A D gene is named only where the DNA matches it firmly. Only part of the rows carry a size: once, few, many, or a class if the clone is expanded.

D gene | J gene | V gene | clone size | CDR3 DNA | CDR3 protein
TRBD2 | TRBJ2-1 | TRBV4-1 | many | TGCGCCAGCAGCCAAGAACGACTAGCGGGAGTTCACGAGCAGTTCTTC | CASSQERLAGVHEQFF
- | TRBJ1-1 | TRBV12-3/TRBV12-4 | - | TGTGCCAGCAGTGCCGGGGTGCCGGTGAACACTGAAGCTTTCTTT | CASSAGVPVNTEAFF
- | TRBJ2-5 | TRBV28 | few | TGTGCCAGCAGCTCACCAAGGGGACGGGAGACCCAGTACTTC | CASSSPRGRETQYF
- | TRBJ1-1 | TRBV15 | - | TGTGCCACCAGCAGAGATTACGGGGGGAACACTGAAGCTTTCTTT | CATSRDYGGNTEAFF
- | TRBJ2-1 | TRBV6-4 | many | TGTGCCAGCAGTGACGAACTGCGGGTCGGTGAGCAGTTCTTC | CASSDELRVGEQFF
TRBD1 | TRBJ1-3 | TRBV12-3/TRBV12-4 | many | TGTGCCAGCAGTCCAAGACAGGGGATAACTGGAAACACCATATATTTT | CASSPRQGITGNTIYF
- | TRBJ2-6 | TRBV12-3/TRBV12-4 | many | TGTGCCAGCAGTTTAAGGGGAAGTGGGGCCAACGTCCTGACTTTC | CASSLRGSGANVLTF
- | TRBJ1-1 | TRBV7-2 | - | TGTGCCAGCAGCCTTGCGGAGGGGGGGCGAGGAACTGAAGCTTTCTTT | CASSLAEGGRGTEAFF
TRBD1 | TRBJ2-5 | TRBV12-3/TRBV12-4 | few | TGTGCCAGCAGTCCCGGCGGGACAGGGGGTCGAGAGACCCAGTACTTC | CASSPGGTGGRETQYF
- | TRBJ2-7 | TRBV7-2 | many | TGTGCCAGCAGCTTCTCGGGGGTGCGCTCCTACGAGCAGTACTTC | CASSFSGVRSYEQYF